A selection of T cell receptor beta chains follows, all from one sample in a study of T cell changes during pregnancy in multiple sclerosis. Produced via immunoSEQ multiplex PCR; TCRdb's table is partial and in-frame only. The repertoire consists of 120,000 or so clones, with 90% to 95% occurring once and the leading ten covering roughly 6.2%. Source: peripheral blood, taken before pregnancy. These receptors were collected from a female donor with multiple sclerosis, enrolled in a pregnancy study. Both conserved end residues are part of each CDR3. Fields, in order: CDR3 DNA, CDR3 protein, V gene, J gene, D gene, clone size. D genes are given only for firm matches. The listing skips clone size in some rows; elsewhere it reads once, few, many or a size class.

CDR3 DNA: TGCAGCGTTGTCCGGGGACAGGGGGCCGGTGGCTACACCTTC
CDR3 protein: CSVVRGQGAGGYTF
V gene: TRBV29-1
J gene: TRBJ1-2
D gene: TRBD1
clone size: -

CDR3 DNA: TGTGCCAGTAGCCCCGGGACAGGTTTTCCCTACGAGCAGTACTTC
CDR3 protein: CASSPGTGFPYEQYF
V gene: TRBV19
J gene: TRBJ2-7
D gene: TRBD1
clone size: -

CDR3 DNA: TGTGCCAGCAGTCGTTGGACACACCAAACCGGGGAGCTGTTTTTT
CDR3 protein: CASSRWTHQTGELFF
V gene: TRBV5-6
J gene: TRBJ2-2
D gene: -
clone size: -

CDR3 DNA: TGTGCCAGTAGTATAGTTGTGACTAGCGGAAAAGAGACCCAGTACTTC
CDR3 protein: CASSIVVTSGKETQYF
V gene: TRBV19
J gene: TRBJ2-5
D gene: TRBD2
clone size: -

CDR3 DNA: TGTGCCAGTAGCCTCGGGGGGACCCCGTACCAAGAGACCCAGTACTTC
CDR3 protein: CASSLGGTPYQETQYF
V gene: TRBV19
J gene: TRBJ2-5
D gene: TRBD2
clone size: -

CDR3 DNA: TGTGCCAGCAATCCGAGCTCTGGGGCCAACGTCCTGACTTTC
CDR3 protein: CASNPSSGANVLTF
V gene: TRBV2
J gene: TRBJ2-6
D gene: -
clone size: -

CDR3 DNA: TGTGCCAGCAGCAGGGATGGGACAGGGGGGGAAAACATTCAGTACTTC
CDR3 protein: CASSRDGTGGENIQYF
V gene: TRBV7-9
J gene: TRBJ2-4
D gene: TRBD1
clone size: -

CDR3 DNA: TGCAGCGTTGGCGGACTAGCGGTCTATGAGCAGTTCTTC
CDR3 protein: CSVGGLAVYEQFF
V gene: TRBV29-1
J gene: TRBJ2-1
D gene: TRBD2
clone size: once

CDR3 DNA: TGTGCCAGCAGCTTAGGAGGGGGGAACACTGAAGCTTTCTTT
CDR3 protein: CASSLGGGNTEAFF
V gene: TRBV11-3
J gene: TRBJ1-1
D gene: -
clone size: -

CDR3 DNA: TGTGCCAGCAGCGTCCAGGGGGAGACACCCCTCCACTTT
CDR3 protein: CASSVQGETPLHF
V gene: TRBV9
J gene: TRBJ1-6
D gene: TRBD1
clone size: -

CDR3 DNA: TGTGCCAGCAGACGCCAGGGGGGACAGGCAGATACGCAGTATTTT
CDR3 protein: CASRRQGGQADTQYF
V gene: TRBV6-1
J gene: TRBJ2-3
D gene: TRBD1
clone size: -

CDR3 DNA: TGTGCCAGCAGTTTAACTAGCGGGGGCGAGCAGTACTTC
CDR3 protein: CASSLTSGGEQYF
V gene: TRBV27
J gene: TRBJ2-7
D gene: TRBD2
clone size: -

CDR3 DNA: TGTGCCAGCAGCTTAGTAACAGGGGCTCTGCTCGTCCTGACTTTC
CDR3 protein: CASSLVTGALLVLTF
V gene: TRBV7-9
J gene: TRBJ2-6
D gene: TRBD1
clone size: -

CDR3 DNA: TGCGCCAGCAGCTTGGCTCCCAGGGAAAAGGCTGGAAACACCATATATTTT
CDR3 protein: CASSLAPREKAGNTIYF
V gene: TRBV5-1
J gene: TRBJ1-3
D gene: -
clone size: -

CDR3 DNA: TGTGCCAGCAGAGGTGGACAGGGGCCTCAAGAGACCCAGTACTTC
CDR3 protein: CASRGGQGPQETQYF
V gene: TRBV6-1
J gene: TRBJ2-5
D gene: TRBD1
clone size: -

CDR3 DNA: TGTGCCTGGACTCCTGGTGGGCAGGCGGAGACCCAGTACTTC
CDR3 protein: CAWTPGGQAETQYF
V gene: TRBV30
J gene: TRBJ2-5
D gene: -
clone size: -

CDR3 DNA: TGTGCCAGCAGCTTAGGACTAGCGGAAGAGACCCAGTACTTC
CDR3 protein: CASSLGLAEETQYF
V gene: TRBV7-8
J gene: TRBJ2-5
D gene: TRBD2
clone size: -

CDR3 DNA: TGTGCCAGCAGCTTGGAGGGGGTGACTAATGAAAAACTGTTTTTT
CDR3 protein: CASSLEGVTNEKLFF
V gene: TRBV5-4
J gene: TRBJ1-4
D gene: -
clone size: -

CDR3 DNA: TGCGCCAGCTCTAGTCGTGGCCAAGAGACCCAGTACTTC
CDR3 protein: CASSSRGQETQYF
V gene: TRBV5-1
J gene: TRBJ2-5
D gene: -
clone size: -

CDR3 DNA: TGTGCCAGCAGTTTGCTCCGGGACAGGGGGGCCAACGTCCTGACTTTC
CDR3 protein: CASSLLRDRGANVLTF
V gene: TRBV27
J gene: TRBJ2-6
D gene: TRBD1
clone size: -

CDR3 DNA: TGTGCCAGCAGCCAAGGACAGGGGAGCGGGGAAAAACTGTTTTTT
CDR3 protein: CASSQGQGSGEKLFF
V gene: TRBV4-2
J gene: TRBJ1-4
D gene: TRBD1
clone size: -

CDR3 DNA: TGTGCCAGCAGACCCACGACCGGGACTAGCGGTTCGGGGACGCAGTATTTT
CDR3 protein: CASRPTTGTSGSGTQYF
V gene: TRBV7-9
J gene: TRBJ2-3
D gene: TRBD2
clone size: -

CDR3 DNA: TGTGCCACCAGCAGAGATAGAGGGCCTCAGCCCCAGCATTTT
CDR3 protein: CATSRDRGPQPQHF
V gene: TRBV15
J gene: TRBJ1-5
D gene: -
clone size: -

CDR3 DNA: TGTGCCAGCAGCTATGGAGGGGGTATGACAGGGGGCTATGGCTACACCTTC
CDR3 protein: CASSYGGGMTGGYGYTF
V gene: TRBV7-9
J gene: TRBJ1-2
D gene: TRBD1
clone size: -

CDR3 DNA: TGTGCCAGCAGTGCAGGGGTGGGAACTGAAGCTTTCTTT
CDR3 protein: CASSAGVGTEAFF
V gene: TRBV28
J gene: TRBJ1-1
D gene: -
clone size: -

CDR3 DNA: TGTGCCTGGAGTCCCCTCGGACTAGCAGAGACCCAGTACTTC
CDR3 protein: CAWSPLGLAETQYF
V gene: TRBV30
J gene: TRBJ2-5
D gene: TRBD2
clone size: few

CDR3 DNA: TGCGCCAGCAGCTCTAGCGGGGGGTTATACGAGCAGTACTTC
CDR3 protein: CASSSSGGLYEQYF
V gene: TRBV5-1
J gene: TRBJ2-7
D gene: TRBD2
clone size: -